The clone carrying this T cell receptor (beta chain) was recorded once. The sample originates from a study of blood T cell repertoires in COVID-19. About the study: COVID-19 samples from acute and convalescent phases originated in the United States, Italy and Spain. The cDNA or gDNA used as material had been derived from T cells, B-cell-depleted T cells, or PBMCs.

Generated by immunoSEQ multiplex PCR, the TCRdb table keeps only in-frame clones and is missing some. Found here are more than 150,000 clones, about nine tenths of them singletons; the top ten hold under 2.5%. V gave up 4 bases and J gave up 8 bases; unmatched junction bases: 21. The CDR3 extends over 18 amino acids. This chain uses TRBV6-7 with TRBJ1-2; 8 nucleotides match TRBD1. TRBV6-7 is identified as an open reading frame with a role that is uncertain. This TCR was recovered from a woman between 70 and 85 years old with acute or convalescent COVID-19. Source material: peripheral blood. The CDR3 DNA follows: TGTGCCAGCAGTTCTATAAGGACAGGGTGGATGGGGAAATCCGGCTACACCTTC. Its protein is CASSSIRTGWMGKSGYTF.